Below, 20 T cell receptor beta chains from the same sample are listed, as sequenced in a study of response to subunit inactivated influenza vaccine. TCRdb itself ran the RT-PCR reads through MiXCR, one entry per CDR3 protein. The table shows 500,000 to 650,000 distinct CDR3 sequences, with about 8% occurring only once. The material sequenced was PBMCs from blood, taken roughly 24 months after vaccination. Receptors originate from a man aged 50-75 years who received an inactivated influenza vaccine.

This clonotype was recorded a few times. This chain connects TRBV6-2 or TRBV6-3 to TRBJ1-1; no clear D gene. Trimming cost V 10 bases and J 1 base, with 10 bases left between them. The CDR3 is made up of 12 amino acids. Germline V gene lookup returns CDR1 MNHEY and CDR2 SVGEGT. The DNA for the CDR3 is TGTGCCACCGCCCGACCGAACACTGAAGCTTTCTTT. Translated: CATARPNTEAFF.

In nucleotides, the CDR3 is TGCAGTGCAACCGGACACGGCCGGCCCGAGACCCAGTACTTC. Its translation: CSATGHGRPETQYF. J is TRBJ2-5 and V is TRBV20-1; perhaps TRBD1 as D (5 bases). V lost 6 bases and J lost 5, with 19 bases in between. Germline values: CDR1 DFQATT, CDR2 SNEGSKA (reference sequence). The CDR3 loop spans 14 amino acids.

The J gene is TRBJ1-1, the V gene TRBV4-1, with a weak D call TRBD1 (6 bases). CDR1 and CDR2 from the germline V gene are MGHRA and YSYEKL. CDR3 length: 14 amino acids. The V end was cut by 2 bases, the J end by 6 bases, with 13 bases between. The CDR3 nucleotides read TGCGCCAGCAGCCAAATAGTCGAGGGGGCTGAAGCTTTCTTT. The encoded protein is CASSQIVEGAEAFF.

The table lists this clonotype with a few counts. V is TRBV24-1 and J is TRBJ2-7; TRBD1 is a possible D gene (6 bases). This CDR3 has 15 residues. The ends were cut back, 5 bases at V and 3 bases at J, with 16 bases in the middle. Germline V gene sequence: CDR1 KGHDR, CDR2 SFDVKD. CDR3 loop: CATSAAPEQGYEQYF. In DNA, the CDR3 is TGTGCCACCAGTGCCGCGCCGGAACAGGGCTACGAGCAGTACTTC.

This clonotype was seen a few times. The rearrangement joins TRBV12-3 or TRBV12-4 to TRBJ2-7; 9 nucleotides line up with TRBD1. V shed 2 bases, J shed 5 bases, and the junction held 10 bases outside the gene matches. The CDR3 has 16 residues. The CDR3 DNA follows: TGTGCCAGCAGTTTAAGTCCCGGACAGGGGCCTAACGAGCAGTACTTC. Amino acid sequence: CASSLSPGQGPNEQYF.

The chain joins TRBV21-1 to TRBJ2-3; TRBD1 is the table's D call, not checked against the DNA. TRBV21-1 is listed as a pseudogene. The CDR3 contains 19 residues. Here the CDR3 reads CASSKAARQGGRSTDTQYF. The CDR3 nucleotides read TGTGCCAGCAGCAAAGCGGCCAGACAGGGGGGAAGGAGCACAGATACGCAGTATTTT.

This clonotype has ten or more counts. The rearrangement joins TRBV6-1 to TRBJ2-7; no clear D. The length of the CDR3 is 13 residues. The V gene's germline CDR1 is MNHNS and CDR2 SASEGT. Trimming cost V 5 bases and J 3 bases, with 11 bases left between them. The CDR3 region is CASSLQPSYEQYF. The CDR3 DNA reads TGTGCCAGCAGTCTGCAGCCTAGCTACGAGCAGTACTTC.

The sample holds a few counts of this clonotype. The chain is built from TRBV15 and TRBJ2-3; D tentatively fits TRBD1 or TRBD2 (5 bases each). V lost 6 bases and J lost 0, with 10 bases in between. The germline gives CDR1 LNHNV, CDR2 YYDKDF (reference sequence). The CDR3 is made up of 14 amino acids. The CDR3 protein is CATSRGVSTDTQYF. CDR3 in DNA: TGTGCCACCAGTCGAGGGGTTAGCACAGATACGCAGTATTTT.

This clonotype appeared a few times. The DNA of the CDR3 is TGTGCCAGCAGCTCTATCTCACAGGGAGGCGAGACAGATACGCAGTATTTT. Encoded protein: CASSSISQGGETDTQYF. This chain joins TRBV11-3 and TRBJ2-3; possibly TRBD1 or TRBD2 for D (6 bases each). This CDR3 is 17 amino acids long. Trimming removed 4 bases at V and 3 bases at J, with 20 bases between. Germline CDR1 reads SGHNT; CDR2 reads YENEEA.

The table lists this clonotype with a few counts. CDR3 sequence: CSARVQGEAYEQYF. The CDR3 DNA follows: TGCAGTGCTAGAGTTCAGGGCGAGGCCTACGAGCAGTACTTC. The chain is built from TRBV20-1 and TRBJ2-7; D is perhaps TRBD1 (5 bases). The CDR3 runs 14 residues. Germline V lookup: CDR1 DFQATT, CDR2 SNEGSKA (reference sequence). The germline V and J ends were trimmed by 1 base and 2 bases, with 12 bases remaining between them.

The CDR3 sequence: CASSYSHRGNTEAFF. The CDR3 coding sequence is TGTGCCAGCAGTTACTCGCACCGAGGGAACACTGAAGCTTTCTTT. The genes are TRBV6-2 or TRBV6-3 and TRBJ1-1, with D unresolved. Per germline, CDR1 MNHEY and CDR2 SVGEGT. V lost 0 bases and J 1 base, leaving 9 bases between the germline ends. This CDR3 spans 15 amino acids.

CDR3 bases: TGTGCCACCAGTGACCTGAGGAACACCGGGGAGCTGTTTTTT. It specifies CATSDLRNTGELFF. The chain couples TRBV24-1 to TRBJ2-2; D uncertain. Trimming removed 4 bases from V and 1 base from J, with 6 bases in between. CDR1 is KGHDR and CDR2 is SFDVKD in the germline V gene. The CDR3 runs to 14 residues.

This clonotype was recorded many times. The chain combines TRBV4-2 with TRBJ2-2, with 7 bases that match TRBD1. J lost 0 bases, V lost 4 bases, and 8 bases had no gene match. CDR1 is LGHNA and CDR2 is YNFKEQ in the germline V gene. The CDR3 sequence is 17 residues long. The DNA of the CDR3 is TGTGCCAGCAGCCCATGGACAGGCCCGGCGAACACCGGGGAGCTGTTTTTT. Protein sequence: CASSPWTGPANTGELFF.

This clonotype was observed at least ten times. The J gene is TRBJ2-7, the V gene TRBV6-5, with 8 positions matching TRBD2. CDR1 and CDR2 from the germline V gene are MNHEY and SVGAGI. V trimming: 3 bases; J trimming: 1 base; junction bases outside the gene matches: 5. The CDR3 loop spans 15 amino acids. The CDR3 sequence: CASSYSAGASYEQYF. In nucleotides, the CDR3 is TGTGCCAGCAGTTATTCAGCGGGAGCTTCCTACGAGCAGTACTTC.

This clonotype was counted ten times or more. V is TRBV6-5 and J is TRBJ2-5; D unresolved. V gave up 4 bases and J gave up 0 bases, with 9 bases separating them. CDR1 and CDR2 (germline): MNHEY, SVGAGI. The CDR3 has 14 residues. CDR3 residues: CASSSLLDQETQYF. In nucleotides, the CDR3 is TGTGCCAGCAGTTCCTTATTGGACCAAGAGACCCAGTACTTC.

This clonotype was seen repeatedly, ten times or more. The chain employs TRBV29-1 and TRBJ1-4; D remains unclear. Trimming shortened V by 7 bases and J by 3 bases, and 6 bases separated the two germline ends. Germline CDR1 reads SQVTM; CDR2 reads ANQGSEA. This CDR3 has 11 amino acids. CDR3 sequence (DNA): TGCAGCGGCAAGTCTAATGAAAAACTGTTTTTT. As protein: CSGKSNEKLFF.

This clonotype was seen ten or more times. The rearrangement uses TRBV20-1 and TRBJ2-1; D is unclear. V lost 1 base to trimming and J lost 2 bases, with 12 bases between them. This CDR3 region has 15 residues. Per the germline V gene, CDR1 is DFQATT and CDR2 is SNEGSKA (reference sequence). The CDR3 sequence: CSARARNPPYNEQFF. The CDR3 region has the DNA TGCAGTGCTAGAGCGCGCAATCCCCCCTACAATGAGCAGTTCTTC.

The V gene is TRBV6-5, the J gene TRBJ1-3; 8 bases agree with TRBD1. Germline assignment: CDR1 MNHEY and CDR2 SVGAGI. This CDR3 contains 17 residues. Trimming took 3 bases from V and 0 from J; bases not matched to a gene: 7. The CDR3 region is CASSYRTGPFSGNTIYF. The DNA for the CDR3 is TGTGCCAGCAGTTATAGGACAGGGCCATTCTCTGGAAACACCATATATTTT.

This clonotype was counted between two and nine times. The V call is TRBV7-2, the J call TRBJ2-7, with D unresolved. Deletions cut 5 bases from V and 2 bases from J, with 13 bases between. This CDR3 is 14 amino acids long. Germline-derived CDR1 and CDR2 are SGHTA and FQGNSA. CDR3 nucleotide sequence: TGTGCCAGCAGCCCCCCCCTCGGGCCCTACGAGCAGTACTTC. Amino acids: CASSPPLGPYEQYF. The variable domain in full, with the rest retrieved from reference TRBV7-2 and TRBJ2-7, is GAGVSQSPSNKVTEKGKDVELRCDPISGHTALYWYRQSLGQGLEFLIYFQGNSAPDKSGLPSDRFSAERTGGSVSTLTIQRTQQEDSAVYLCASSPPLGPYEQYFGPGTRLTVT.

This clonotype was detected many times. This chain uses TRBV29-1 with TRBJ1-4; D is perhaps TRBD1 (6 bases). Germline V gives CDR1 SQVTM, CDR2 ANQGSEA. Between the trimmed V and J ends, which lost 5 bases and 5 bases, there was a span of 12 bases. The CDR3 runs to 13 residues. CDR3 residues: CSVMRGANEKLFF. CDR3 nucleotides: TGCAGCGTTATGAGGGGGGCAAATGAAAAACTGTTTTTT.